One and the same sample provided the 20 T cell receptor beta chains below, sequenced in a study of regulatory T cells in long-lasting Graves disease. Time point in this sample: persistent/refractory GD, antithyroid drugs over 5 years with positive TRAb. Following extraction of RNA from PBMCs, that RNA was used to make the TCR library. Libraries of TCR beta came from iRepertoire HTBI primers plus Arm-PCR of CDR3 regions. TCRdb ran MiXCR on the multiplex PCR reads and lists one entry per CDR3 protein. Among roughly 300,000 distinct CDR3 sequences listed, 20% to 25% were seen once. Sequenced material: peripheral blood mononuclear cells (PBMCs), taken when the disease was refractory, from a patient treated with antithyroid drugs. The receptors shown here come from a female donor with Graves disease.

About this clonotype itself: This clone may be a read error of a much larger clone one base away. The chain uses TRBV29-1 and TRBJ2-5; possible D gene TRBD2, 6 bases. CDR1 and CDR2 (germline): SQVTM, ANQGSEA. Trimming took off 7 bases at V and 2 bases at J, with 11 bases between the two ends. CDR3 length equals 12 residues. CDR3 nucleotide sequence: TGCAGCGCCGCGGGATCGCAAGAGACCCAGTACTTC. It specifies CSAAGSQETQYF.

The rearrangement joins TRBV20-1 to TRBJ2-7; 7 bases are a match to TRBD2. V lost 6 bases, J lost 5 bases, and 10 bases stayed unmatched. Looked up from germline, CDR1 is DFQATT and CDR2 is SNEGSKA (reference sequence). The CDR3 sequence is 13 residues long. Here the CDR3 DNA reads TGCAGTGCCCGCCCCGCCGGGGGGAACGAGCAGTACTTC. Encoded protein: CSARPAGGNEQYF.

The J gene is TRBJ1-4, the V gene TRBV7-9; no definite D call. The CDR3 extends over 17 amino acids. Trimming left V 2 bases short and J 6 bases short, with 19 bases between. Germline V gene sequence: CDR1 SEHNR, CDR2 FQNEAQ (reference sequence). CDR3 in DNA: TGTGCCAGCAGCTTACGAGTAGGAGAAGAGAGGGATGAAAAACTGTTTTTT. Translated, it gives CASSLRVGEERDEKLFF.

This clonotype was seen ten or more times. The J gene is TRBJ2-5, the V gene TRBV28; 8 nucleotides align to TRBD2. V shed 6 bases, J shed 5 bases, and the junction held 11 bases outside the gene matches. The CDR3 length is 15 residues. In germline, CDR1 is MDHEN, CDR2 SYDVKM. Written as DNA, the CDR3 is TGTGCCAGCAGACCTCCAAGCGGGAGCTGGGAGACCCAGTACTTC. This sequence encodes CASRPPSGSWETQYF.

This clonotype has only a few counts. This chain joins TRBV7-8 and TRBJ1-2, with D uncertain. The CDR3 totals 14 residues. V was trimmed by 2 bases and J by 3 bases, leaving 10 bases between them. From germline, CDR1 is SGHVS and CDR2 FQNEAQ. The CDR3: CASSLTPSDYGYTF. CDR3 DNA sequence: TGTGCCAGCAGCTTAACCCCCTCCGACTATGGCTACACCTTC.

In its sample, this clonotype was seen many times. V usage is TRBV11-2 and J usage is TRBJ2-5, with unresolved D. CDR3 length equals 14 residues. V dropped 3 bases and J dropped 5 bases, with 13 bases sitting between them. Per the germline V gene, CDR1 is SGHAT and CDR2 is FQNNGV. CDR3 amino acids: CASSFLGMSETQYF. CDR3 DNA sequence: TGTGCCAGCAGCTTTTTGGGGATGTCGGAGACCCAGTACTTC.

V is TRBV12-3 or TRBV12-4 and J is TRBJ1-4; D ambiguous. The V end lost 6 bases, the J end lost 4 bases, and 15 bases lay between the germline ends. This CDR3 contains 15 residues. The CDR3 spells CASRLTPGFNEKLFF. The CDR3 DNA sequence: TGTGCCAGCAGGTTAACACCGGGATTTAATGAAAAACTGTTTTTT.

In its sample, this clonotype was seen a few times. This rearrangement joins TRBV13 to TRBJ2-7, with 8 bases that match TRBD1. Germline V gives CDR1 PRHDT, CDR2 FYEKMQ (reference sequence). There are 14 residues in the CDR3. With 4 bases clipped from V and 6 bases from J, the junction kept 8 bases outside the gene matches. CDR3 protein: CASSSTGVMTEQYF. The CDR3 DNA reads as TGTGCCAGCAGCTCGACAGGGGTAATGACCGAGCAGTACTTC.

This chain's CDR3 is CASSPGTDNYEQYF. CDR3 coding DNA: TGTGCCAGCTCACCAGGGACTGATAACTACGAGCAGTACTTC. V and J are TRBV18 and TRBJ2-7, with TRBD2 as a possible D gene (6 bases). This CDR3 comprises 14 residues. V was clipped by 2 bases and J by 3 bases, with 11 bases between them. CDR1 is KGHSH and CDR2 is LQKENI in the germline V gene.

This clonotype was seen many times. This chain links TRBV11-2 with TRBJ2-7; D not certain. V gave up 2 bases and J gave up 0 bases, with 11 bases separating them. The CDR3 consists of 15 residues. Germline assignment: CDR1 SGHAT and CDR2 FQNNGV. Here the CDR3 reads CASSLNRARSYEQYF. The CDR3, as DNA: TGTGCCAGCAGCTTAAACCGGGCACGCTCCTACGAGCAGTACTTC.

V gene TRBV5-1 combines with J gene TRBJ2-2; D unclear. The CDR3 has 17 residues. Germline CDR1 SGHRS, CDR2 YFSETQ. V lost 2 bases to trimming and J lost 0 bases, with 14 bases between them. The DNA for the CDR3 is TGCGCCAGCAGCTTACAACCCCCCAGTTCGAACACCGGGGAGCTGTTTTTT. Amino acids: CASSLQPPSSNTGELFF.

J is TRBJ1-1 and V is TRBV20-1; D is undetermined. Trimming stripped 4 bases from V and 6 bases from J, with 9 bases between. The CDR3 runs 11 residues. Per the germline V gene, CDR1 is DFQATT and CDR2 is SNEGSKA (reference sequence). The CDR3, as DNA: TGCAGTGCTACACACGGCGCTGAAGCTTTCTTT. Encoded protein: CSATHGAEAFF.

The sample holds one count of this clonotype. The chain is built from TRBV7-9 and TRBJ2-7; no clear D gene. The length of the CDR3 is 11 residues. Deletions cut 5 bases from V and 5 bases from J, with 7 bases between. Germline V gives CDR1 SEHNR, CDR2 FQNEAQ (reference sequence). The CDR3 DNA is TGTGCCAGCAGCAAATCCCACGAGCAGTACTTC. This encodes CASSKSHEQYF.

Comments on this clonotype: One junction end disagrees with the germline gene, perhaps due to a read error. The V call is TRBV28, the J call TRBJ2-1, with D perhaps matching TRBD1 or TRBD2 (5 bases each). Germline loops: CDR1 MDHEN, CDR2 SYDVKM. CDR3 length: 16 residues. The CDR3 DNA is TGTGCCAGCAGTACCCAGGGCGGGTCGCCTTACAATGAGCAGTTCTTT. As protein: CASSTQGGSPYNEQFF.

This clonotype has at least ten counts. The CDR3 loop reads CASSPRQYQETQYF. CDR3 nucleotide sequence: TGTGCCAGCAGCCCGAGGCAGTACCAAGAGACCCAGTACTTC. The rearrangement links TRBV5-8 to TRBJ2-5; unclear D gene. Germline V lookup: CDR1 SGHTS, CDR2 YDEGEE. Trimming removed 4 bases from V and 0 bases from J, with 10 bases in between. The CDR3 runs 14 residues.

The rearrangement joins TRBV20-1 to TRBJ1-6, with a tentative D call TRBD1 (6 bases). Trimming took 0 bases from V and 4 from J, leaving 19 bases between them. The CDR3 extends over 18 amino acids. The germline V gene encodes CDR1 DFQATT and CDR2 SNEGSKA (reference sequence). The CDR3 coding sequence is TGCAGTGCTAGAGATATGAGAGGGGCTGACAGGTATAATTCACCCCTCCACTTT. This translates into CSARDMRGADRYNSPLHF.

This clonotype was seen many times. V gene TRBV10-2 combines with J gene TRBJ2-7, with 8 bases lining up with TRBD1. CDR3 length equals 16 residues. The germline V gene has CDR1 WSHSY and CDR2 SAAADI. Unmatched junction bases numbered 12, after V lost 6 bases and J lost 2 bases. CDR3 sequence: CASRLEDRGAPYEQYF. CDR3 sequence (DNA): TGCGCCAGCAGACTAGAAGACAGGGGCGCTCCCTACGAGCAGTACTTC.

Only one count was recorded for this clonotype. With a much larger clone just one base away, this may be a read error. V gene TRBV27 combines with J gene TRBJ2-2; 9 bases are shared with TRBD2. CDR1 MNHEY and CDR2 SMNVEV come from the germline V gene (reference sequence). The CDR3 sequence is 17 residues long. The CDR3 loop reads CASSLGLAGVRNGEPFF. The CDR3 nucleotides read TGTGCCAGCAGTTTGGGTTTAGCGGGAGTACGGAACGGGGAGCCGTTTTTT.

This sequence joins TRBV6-1 and TRBJ2-7; a possible D gene is TRBD1 (5 bases). Germline values: CDR1 MNHNS, CDR2 SASEGT. Trimming took 11 bases from V and 2 from J, leaving 16 bases between them. The CDR3 is made up of 13 amino acids. DNA for the CDR3: TGTGCCGGCGTGGAGACAGCCACCTACGAGCAGTACTTC. Its protein product is CAGVETATYEQYF.

This clonotype was recorded many times. The genes are TRBV30 and TRBJ2-6; D may be TRBD2 (6 bases). The V gene's germline CDR1 is GTSNPN and CDR2 SVGIG (reference sequence). The CDR3 covers 16 residues. The V end lost 3 bases, the J end lost 2 bases, and 14 bases lay between the germline ends. CDR3 region: CAWRDKRRAGANVLTF. CDR3 nucleotides: TGTGCCTGGAGAGACAAGAGGAGGGCTGGGGCCAACGTCCTGACTTTC.